This T cell receptor (beta chain) was identified in a study of blood T cell repertoires in COVID-19. Study information: Donors in the United States, Italy and Spain gave samples during acute or convalescent COVID-19. The analysed material was cDNA or gDNA that came from T cells, B-cell-depleted T cells, or PBMCs.

There are a few counts of this clone. Patients of the Seattle cohort, enrolled during active infection, were followed longitudinally. CDR1 MNHEY and CDR2 SVGAGI come from the germline V gene. Trimming removed 8 bases from V and 8 bases from J; junction bases left unmatched: 7. This CDR3 contains 13 residues. Study processing details: Reference gene primers were amplified, and this amplification served to estimate nucleated cell counts. Using immunoSEQ multiplex PCR, the repertoire was profiled, and TCRdb retains in-frame clones only, with some absent. The V and J calls and clone size are taken from that table; D and trimming were inferred from the DNA. The data show a few hundred thousand clones, with around 90% seen just once and about 1% held by the top ten.

The receptor was isolated from a woman in her forties with COVID-19, enrolled during active disease. The chain couples TRBV6-5 to TRBJ1-4; 8 nucleotides agree with TRBD1. Material for sequencing was peripheral blood. The CDR3 bases are TGTGCCAGCTCGGACAGGGTAAAGGAAAAACTGTTTTTT. Translating it yields CASSDRVKEKLFF.